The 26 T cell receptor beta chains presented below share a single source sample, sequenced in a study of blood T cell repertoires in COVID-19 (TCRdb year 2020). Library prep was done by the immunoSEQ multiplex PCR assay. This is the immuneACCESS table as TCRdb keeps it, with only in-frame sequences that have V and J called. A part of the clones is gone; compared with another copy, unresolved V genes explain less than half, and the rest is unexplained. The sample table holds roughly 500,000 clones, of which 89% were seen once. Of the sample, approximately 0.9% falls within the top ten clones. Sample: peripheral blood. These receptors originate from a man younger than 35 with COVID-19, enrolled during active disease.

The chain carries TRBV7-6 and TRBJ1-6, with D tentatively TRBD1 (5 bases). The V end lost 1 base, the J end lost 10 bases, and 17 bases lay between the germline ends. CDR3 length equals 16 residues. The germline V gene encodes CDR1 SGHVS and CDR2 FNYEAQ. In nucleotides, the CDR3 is TGTGCCAGCAGCTTAGGGGGGGAAAACCGAGCCTCACCCCTCCACTTT. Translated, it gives CASSLGGENRASPLHF.

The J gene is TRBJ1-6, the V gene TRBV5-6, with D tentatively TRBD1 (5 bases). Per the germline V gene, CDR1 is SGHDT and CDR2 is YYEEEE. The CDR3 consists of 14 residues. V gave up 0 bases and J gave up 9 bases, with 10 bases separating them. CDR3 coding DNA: TGTGCCAGCAGCTTGGGACAGAGAAGTTCACCCCTCCACTTT. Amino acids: CASSLGQRSSPLHF.

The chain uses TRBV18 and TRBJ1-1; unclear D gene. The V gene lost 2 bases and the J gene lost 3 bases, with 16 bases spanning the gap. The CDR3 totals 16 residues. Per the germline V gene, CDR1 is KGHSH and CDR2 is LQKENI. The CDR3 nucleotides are TGTGCCAGCTCACCAAACGAGGAGGTCGCGGACACTGAAGCTTTCTTT. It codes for CASSPNEEVADTEAFF.

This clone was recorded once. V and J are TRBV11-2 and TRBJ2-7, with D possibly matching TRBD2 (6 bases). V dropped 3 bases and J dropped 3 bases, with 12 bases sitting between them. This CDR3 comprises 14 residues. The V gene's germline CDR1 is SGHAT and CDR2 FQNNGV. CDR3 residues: CASSFTAGNYEQYF. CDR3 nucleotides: TGTGCCAGCAGCTTCACGGCGGGAAACTACGAGCAGTACTTC.

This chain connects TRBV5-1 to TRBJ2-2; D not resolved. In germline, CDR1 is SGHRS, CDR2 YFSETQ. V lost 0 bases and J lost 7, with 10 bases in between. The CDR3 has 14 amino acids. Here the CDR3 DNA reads TGCGCCAGCAGCTTGGCAGTTTCGATCGGGGAGCTGTTTTTT. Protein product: CASSLAVSIGELFF.

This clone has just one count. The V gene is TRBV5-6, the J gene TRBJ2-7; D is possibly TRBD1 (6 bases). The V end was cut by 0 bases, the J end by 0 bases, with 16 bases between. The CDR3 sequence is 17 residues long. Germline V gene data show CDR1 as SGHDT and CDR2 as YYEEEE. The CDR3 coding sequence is TGTGCCAGCAGCTTGGTGGTAGGACAGAGGAGCTCCTACGAGCAGTACTTC. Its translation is CASSLVVGQRSSYEQYF.

The CDR3 nucleotides are TGTGCCAGCAGCCCCAGGGATGGTGGGGATACGCAGTATTTT. This sequence encodes CASSPRDGGDTQYF. The V call is TRBV5-4, the J call TRBJ2-3; D is possibly TRBD1 (5 bases). CDR1 and CDR2 (germline): SGHNT, YYREEE (reference sequence). V was shortened by 4 bases and J by 6 bases, with 15 bases between the two germline ends. The CDR3 runs 14 residues.

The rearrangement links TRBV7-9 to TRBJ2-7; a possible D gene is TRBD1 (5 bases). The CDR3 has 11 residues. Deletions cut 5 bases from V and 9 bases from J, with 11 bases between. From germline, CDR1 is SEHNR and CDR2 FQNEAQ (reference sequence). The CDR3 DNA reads TGTGCCAGCAGCGCAGACAGAGCGCAGTACTTC. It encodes CASSADRAQYF.

The CDR3 sequence: CASKNTGVLNGYTF. CDR3 nucleotides: TGCGCCAGCAAGAATACAGGGGTTCTAAATGGCTACACCTTC. The rearrangement uses TRBV5-1 and TRBJ1-2; 7 bases agree with TRBD1. Trimming took 6 bases from V and 6 from J; bases not matched to a gene: 11. CDR3 size: 14 residues. Germline V gene sequence: CDR1 SGHRS, CDR2 YFSETQ.

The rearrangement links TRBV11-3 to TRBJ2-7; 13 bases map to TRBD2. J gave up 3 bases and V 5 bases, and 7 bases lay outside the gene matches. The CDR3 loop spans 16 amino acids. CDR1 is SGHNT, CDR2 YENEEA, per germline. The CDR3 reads CASSGTSGKSYYEQYF. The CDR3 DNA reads TGTGCCAGCAGCGGGACTAGCGGGAAGTCATACTACGAGCAGTACTTC.

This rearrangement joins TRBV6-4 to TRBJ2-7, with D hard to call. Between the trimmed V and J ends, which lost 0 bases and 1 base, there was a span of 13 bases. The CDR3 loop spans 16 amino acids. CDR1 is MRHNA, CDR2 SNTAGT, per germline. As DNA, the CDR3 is TGTGCCAGCAGTGACTCGTACCCGAGCCGGTCCTACGAGCAGTACTTC. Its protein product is CASSDSYPSRSYEQYF.

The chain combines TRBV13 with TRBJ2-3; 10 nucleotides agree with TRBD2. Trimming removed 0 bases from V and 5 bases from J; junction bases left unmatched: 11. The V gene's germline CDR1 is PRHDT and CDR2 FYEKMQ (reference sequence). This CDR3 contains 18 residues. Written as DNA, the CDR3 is TGTGCCAGCAGCTTAGGCCTAAGGGCTAGCGGGAGTGGAGATACGCAGTATTTT. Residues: CASSLGLRASGSGDTQYF.

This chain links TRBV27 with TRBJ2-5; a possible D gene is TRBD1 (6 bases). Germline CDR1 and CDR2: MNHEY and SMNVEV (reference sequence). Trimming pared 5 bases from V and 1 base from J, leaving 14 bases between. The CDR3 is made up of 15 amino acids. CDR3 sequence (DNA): TGTGCCAGCAGTGGCTACGGGACACTCCAAGAGACCCAGTACTTC. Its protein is CASSGYGTLQETQYF.

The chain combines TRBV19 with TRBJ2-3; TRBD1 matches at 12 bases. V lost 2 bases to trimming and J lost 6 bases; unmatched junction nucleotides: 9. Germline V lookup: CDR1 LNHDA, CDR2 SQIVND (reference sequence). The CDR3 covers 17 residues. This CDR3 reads CASSIPGQGALGDTQYF. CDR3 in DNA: TGTGCCAGTAGTATACCGGGACAGGGGGCATTGGGGGATACGCAGTATTTT.

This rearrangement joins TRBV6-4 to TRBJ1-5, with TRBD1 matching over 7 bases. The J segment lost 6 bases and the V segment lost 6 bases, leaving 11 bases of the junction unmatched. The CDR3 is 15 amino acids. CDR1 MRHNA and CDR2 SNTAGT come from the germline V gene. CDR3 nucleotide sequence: TGTGCCAGCAGAGGGGCGGACAGGTACTTTCAGCCCCAGCATTTT. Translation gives CASRGADRYFQPQHF.

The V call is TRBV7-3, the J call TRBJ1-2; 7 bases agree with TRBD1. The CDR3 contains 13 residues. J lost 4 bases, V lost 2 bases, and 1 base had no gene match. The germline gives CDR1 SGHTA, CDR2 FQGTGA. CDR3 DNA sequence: TGTGCCAGCAGCTTAGGACAGGTCTATGGCTACACCTTC. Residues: CASSLGQVYGYTF.

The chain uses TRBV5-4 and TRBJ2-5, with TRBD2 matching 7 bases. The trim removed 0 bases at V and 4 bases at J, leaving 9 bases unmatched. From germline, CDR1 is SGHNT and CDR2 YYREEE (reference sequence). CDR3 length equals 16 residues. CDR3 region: CASSLAVGLAAETQYF. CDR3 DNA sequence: TGTGCCAGCAGCTTGGCTGTTGGTCTAGCGGCAGAGACCCAGTACTTC.

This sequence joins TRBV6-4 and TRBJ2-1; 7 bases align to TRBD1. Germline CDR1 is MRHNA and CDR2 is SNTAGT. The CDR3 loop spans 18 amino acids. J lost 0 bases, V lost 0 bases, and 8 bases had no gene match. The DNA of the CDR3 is TGTGCCAGCAGTGACTCCCTTCAGACAGGGAACTCCTACAATGAGCAGTTCTTC. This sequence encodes CASSDSLQTGNSYNEQFF.

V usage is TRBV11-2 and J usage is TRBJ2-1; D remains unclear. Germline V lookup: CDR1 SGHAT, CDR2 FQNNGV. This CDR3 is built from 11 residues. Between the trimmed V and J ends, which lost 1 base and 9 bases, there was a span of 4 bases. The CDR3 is CASSLASEQFF. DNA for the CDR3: TGTGCCAGCAGCTTAGCTAGTGAGCAGTTCTTC.

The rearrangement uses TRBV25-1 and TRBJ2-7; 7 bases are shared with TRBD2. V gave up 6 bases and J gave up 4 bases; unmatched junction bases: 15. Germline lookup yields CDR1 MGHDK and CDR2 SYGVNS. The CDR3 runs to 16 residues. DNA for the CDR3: TGTGCCAGCAGGGGCGGGATGGCGGGAGTAAAATACGAGCAGTACTTC. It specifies CASRGGMAGVKYEQYF.

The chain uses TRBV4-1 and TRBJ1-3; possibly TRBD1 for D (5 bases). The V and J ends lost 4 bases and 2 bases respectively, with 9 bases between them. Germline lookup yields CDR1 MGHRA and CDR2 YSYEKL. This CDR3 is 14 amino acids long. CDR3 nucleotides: TGCGCCAGCAGCCTGGGACTTACTGGAAACACCATATATTTT. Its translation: CASSLGLTGNTIYF.

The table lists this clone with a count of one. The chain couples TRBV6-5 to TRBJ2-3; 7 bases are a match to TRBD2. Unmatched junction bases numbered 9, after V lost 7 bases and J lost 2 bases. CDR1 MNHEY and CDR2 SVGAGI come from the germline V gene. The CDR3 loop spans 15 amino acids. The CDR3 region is CASTSGGRATDTQYF. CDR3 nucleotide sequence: TGTGCCAGCACCTCGGGTGGGAGGGCCACAGATACGCAGTATTTT.

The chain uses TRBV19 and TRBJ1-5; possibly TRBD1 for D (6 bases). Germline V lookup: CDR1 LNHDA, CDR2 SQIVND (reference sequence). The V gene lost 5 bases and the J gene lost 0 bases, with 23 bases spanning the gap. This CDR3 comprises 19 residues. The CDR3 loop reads CASSLALHRELHSNQPQHF. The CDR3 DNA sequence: TGTGCCAGTAGTCTCGCCTTGCACAGGGAGCTCCATAGCAATCAGCCCCAGCATTTT. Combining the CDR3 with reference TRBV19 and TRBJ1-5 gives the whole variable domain DGGITQSPKYLFRKEGQNVTLSCEQNLNHDAMYWYRQDPGQGLRLIYYSQIVNDFQKGDIAEGYSVSREKKESFPLTVTSAQKNPTAFYLCASSLALHRELHSNQPQHFGDGTRLSIL.

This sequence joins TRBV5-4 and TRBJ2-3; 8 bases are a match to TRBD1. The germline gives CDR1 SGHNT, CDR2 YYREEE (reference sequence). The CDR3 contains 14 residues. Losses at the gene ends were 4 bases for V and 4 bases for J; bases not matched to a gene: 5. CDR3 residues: CASSAAGGADTQYF. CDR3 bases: TGTGCCAGCAGCGCGGCAGGGGGCGCAGATACGCAGTATTTT.

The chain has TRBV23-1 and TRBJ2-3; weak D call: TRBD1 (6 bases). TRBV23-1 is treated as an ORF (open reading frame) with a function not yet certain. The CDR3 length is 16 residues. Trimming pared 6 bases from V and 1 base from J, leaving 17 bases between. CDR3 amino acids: CASSRASGACTDTQYF. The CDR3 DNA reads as TGCGCCAGCAGCCGAGCTTCAGGGGCCTGCACAGATACGCAGTATTTT.

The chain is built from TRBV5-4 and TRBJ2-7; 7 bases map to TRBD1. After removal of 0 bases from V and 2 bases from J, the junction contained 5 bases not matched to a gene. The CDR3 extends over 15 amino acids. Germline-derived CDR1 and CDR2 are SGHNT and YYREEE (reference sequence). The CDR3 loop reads CASSLGGTATYEQYF. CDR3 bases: TGTGCCAGCAGCTTGGGGGGGACAGCCACCTACGAGCAGTACTTC.